A selection of T cell receptor beta chains follows, all from one sample in a study of OX40 agonist ivuxolimab in advanced cancers. Some clones are missing from TCRdb's copy, which holds only in-frame ones; the method was immunoSEQ multiplex PCR. This table has 20,000 to 30,000 clones, over 60% appearing once. The sample here was CD4+ or CD8+ T cells sorted from blood, taken in a trial of the OX40 agonist ivuxolimab. Receptor source: an adult with an advanced solid tumor such as melanoma, head and neck, liver or kidney cancer. CDR3s include the opening cysteine and the closing phenylalanine or tryptophan. Rows give clone size only sometimes, using once, few, many, or a class for an expanded clone.

J gene: TRBJ2-7
clone size: -
V gene: TRBV28
CDR3 protein: CASSPRTVTVEQYF

J gene: TRBJ2-2
clone size: -
V gene: TRBV19
CDR3 protein: CASSWGKSSTGELFF

J gene: TRBJ1-1
clone size: once
V gene: TRBV27
CDR3 protein: CASIGGTEAFF

J gene: TRBJ2-2
clone size: -
V gene: TRBV6-4
CDR3 protein: CASSGGQGNTGELFF

J gene: TRBJ2-3
clone size: -
V gene: TRBV29-1
CDR3 protein: CSVNPQGDTQYF

J gene: TRBJ1-1
clone size: -
V gene: TRBV6-1
CDR3 protein: CASSGARRLNTEAFF

J gene: TRBJ2-3
clone size: -
V gene: TRBV10-1
CDR3 protein: CASSVEGLCTDTQYF

J gene: -
clone size: -
V gene: TRBV19
CDR3 protein: CASSAGTGSYEQYF

J gene: TRBJ1-1
clone size: once
V gene: TRBV5-1
CDR3 protein: CASSWRDFNTEAFF

J gene: TRBJ2-7
clone size: -
V gene: TRBV9
CDR3 protein: CASSVEGTGSSYEQYF

J gene: TRBJ2-1
clone size: -
V gene: TRBV4-3
CDR3 protein: CASSHTGGAYNEQFF

J gene: TRBJ2-3
clone size: -
V gene: TRBV4-2
CDR3 protein: CASSQERRDIITDTQYF

J gene: TRBJ1-1
clone size: -
V gene: TRBV4-2
CDR3 protein: CASSQEKGTVGTEAFF

J gene: TRBJ2-3
clone size: -
V gene: TRBV9
CDR3 protein: CASSAEDLTDTQYF

J gene: TRBJ2-3
clone size: -
V gene: TRBV9
CDR3 protein: CASSPEGGRRTDTQYF

J gene: TRBJ2-3
clone size: -
V gene: TRBV9
CDR3 protein: CASSPLEVSSTDTQYF

J gene: TRBJ1-4
clone size: -
V gene: TRBV4-1
CDR3 protein: CASSQVSENREKLFF

J gene: TRBJ2-1
clone size: -
V gene: TRBV7-8
CDR3 protein: CASSPGGSYNEQFF

J gene: TRBJ2-2
clone size: -
V gene: TRBV5-6
CDR3 protein: CASSLTRNTGELFF

J gene: TRBJ1-2
clone size: -
V gene: TRBV6-6
CDR3 protein: CASSYSTGNYGYTF

J gene: TRBJ1-1
clone size: -
V gene: TRBV14
CDR3 protein: CASSQGLGAPAGAFF

J gene: TRBJ1-4
clone size: -
V gene: TRBV7-9
CDR3 protein: CASGGADEKLFF

J gene: TRBJ2-7
clone size: -
V gene: TRBV29-1
CDR3 protein: CSVEPGTSGTYEQYF

J gene: TRBJ2-7
clone size: -
V gene: TRBV7-9
CDR3 protein: CASSSTGTSGEISYEQYF

J gene: TRBJ2-5
clone size: -
V gene: TRBV11-2
CDR3 protein: CASSPVGPQETQYF

J gene: TRBJ2-3
clone size: -
V gene: TRBV15
CDR3 protein: CATSIAGALDTQYF

J gene: TRBJ2-7
clone size: medium-sized
V gene: TRBV5-8
CDR3 protein: CASSLEGSYEQYF

J gene: TRBJ1-5
clone size: medium-sized
V gene: TRBV18
CDR3 protein: CASSPPGQRDQPQHF

J gene: TRBJ2-5
clone size: -
V gene: TRBV11-3
CDR3 protein: CASKSQNSQTQYF

J gene: TRBJ2-7
clone size: -
V gene: TRBV4-2
CDR3 protein: CASSLWRGGPREQYF

J gene: TRBJ1-2
clone size: -
V gene: TRBV27
CDR3 protein: CASKGQGAPASYGYTF

J gene: TRBJ2-7
clone size: -
V gene: TRBV2
CDR3 protein: CASILGTGGPHEQYF

J gene: TRBJ1-6
clone size: -
V gene: TRBV28
CDR3 protein: CASSPPGGHNSPLHF

J gene: TRBJ1-2
clone size: few
V gene: TRBV19
CDR3 protein: CASSITLDGYYGYTF

J gene: TRBJ1-2
clone size: -
V gene: TRBV9
CDR3 protein: CASSAQGFLYGYTF

J gene: TRBJ1-6
clone size: once
V gene: TRBV11-2
CDR3 protein: CASSFTGVRGALHF

J gene: TRBJ2-7
clone size: -
V gene: TRBV28
CDR3 protein: CASSSRDRFYEQYF

J gene: TRBJ2-7
clone size: -
V gene: TRBV27
CDR3 protein: CASSLRQGEQYF

J gene: TRBJ2-7
clone size: -
V gene: TRBV29-1
CDR3 protein: CSARQDYEQYF

J gene: TRBJ1-5
clone size: -
V gene: TRBV15
CDR3 protein: CATSRDRVSNQPQHF